This TCR beta chain was sequenced for a study of cytomegalovirus exposure and HLA in healthy donors. Study-wide findings and caveats: Sequence variants that were highly shared formed a cluster that was likely a sequencing artifact.

As regards this clone: The antigen remains unidentified.

Primers included in the PCR were 60 Vbeta and 13 Jbeta primers. Generated by immunoSEQ multiplex PCR, the TCRdb table keeps only in-frame clones and is missing some. The table records around 150,000 clones, roughly three quarters of them present only once. With V trimmed by 6 bases and J by 6 bases, 7 bases remained unmatched. The CDR3 is 14 residues long. Germline V gene data show CDR1 as MNHNS and CDR2 as SASEGT. The chain couples TRBV6-1 to TRBJ1-5; 8 nucleotides agree with TRBD1. The sample was PBMCs. This sequence was found in a man younger than 30 in good health and CMV-seronegative. CDR3 amino acids: CASRNRGTAQPQHF. Written as DNA, the CDR3 is TGTGCCAGCAGAAACAGGGGGACGGCTCAGCCCCAGCATTTT.